This T cell receptor (beta chain) was sequenced during a study of blood T cells in healthy people across ages. Findings and caveats of the study: A strong correlation was found between TCR beta diversity and the percentage of naive T cells. Estimates of diversity drawn from one million T cells were considered underestimates. Possibly, changes in expanded clonotypes were confounded because donor CMV status was unknown.

All donors came from Russia, were Caucasian and healthy, and spanned ages roughly 6 to 95. The second PCR ran roughly 7 to 11 cycles with a sample-barcoded 5' primer and J-beta primers. TCRdb independently ran MiXCR on the 5' RACE reads; one entry per CDR3 protein. The data show roughly 1.7 million distinct CDR3 sequences, 34% seen once. Only a few counts were recorded for this clonotype. What it binds is not known. Material: blood. This TCR was sampled from a woman aged 25 to 39 in good health.

This CDR3 reads CASSPFGQGRSVYEQYF. As DNA, the CDR3 is TGTGCCAGCAGCCCCTTTGGACAGGGAAGGAGTGTGTACGAGCAGTACTTC. V and J are TRBV5-6 and TRBJ2-7, with 8 bases aligning to TRBD1. Germline assignment: CDR1 SGHDT and CDR2 YYEEEE. This CDR3 is built from 17 residues. V trimming: 4 bases; J trimming: 4 bases; junction bases outside the gene matches: 16.